A selection of T cell receptor beta chains follows, all from one sample in a study of T-cell reconstitution after alpha-beta-depleted transplantation in children. TCRdb independently ran MiXCR on the PCR reads; one entry per CDR3 protein. The table records almost 400,000 distinct CDR3 sequences, about 20% of them present only once. The sequencing here drew on PBMCs from the stem cell graft donor, taken from the stem cell graft. Source of these receptors: a human donor who donated a stem cell graft to a child with acute myeloid leukemia. CDR3s include the opening cysteine and the closing phenylalanine or tryptophan. D genes are given only for firm matches. Where a row states a size, it is once, few, many or the class of an expanded clone; other rows omit it.

clone size	J gene	D gene	V gene	CDR3 DNA	CDR3 protein
-	TRBJ1-2	TRBD1	TRBV5-1	TGCGCCAGCAGCTTGTTACCTCCGGGACAGGGGGTATTTGACTATGGCTACACCTTC	CASSLLPPGQGVFDYGYTF
-	TRBJ2-2	-	TRBV24-1	TGTGCCACCGCCGGCACCAGCGCCGGGGAGCTGTTTTTT	CATAGTSAGELFF
many	TRBJ2-7	TRBD2	TRBV12-3/TRBV12-4	TGTGCCAGCAGCCCTTTGACTAGCGGGAGGTACGAGCAGTACTTC	CASSPLTSGRYEQYF
few	TRBJ2-1	TRBD1	TRBV5-1	TGCGCCAGCAGCCCGAGAGGGACAGTTAGCTCCTACAATGAGCAGTTCTTC	CASSPRGTVSSYNEQFF
few	TRBJ1-5	TRBD1	TRBV7-8	TGTGCCAGCAGCTTAGACAGGGGGTCTTATCAGCCCCAGCATTTT	CASSLDRGSYQPQHF
many	TRBJ2-1	-	TRBV12-3/TRBV12-4	TGTGCCAGCAGTTTAGGTAGTCACAATGAGCAGTTCTTC	CASSLGSHNEQFF
few	TRBJ2-2	TRBD2	TRBV4-1	TGCGCCAGCAGCCAACATAGCGGGATTGGAGGGGAGCTGTTTTTT	CASSQHSGIGGELFF
few	TRBJ2-3	-	TRBV6-1	TGTGCCAGCAGTCAAGATGGCGGGGATACGCAGTATTTT	CASSQDGGDTQYF
-	TRBJ2-7	-	TRBV20-1	TGCAGTGCTTCGCAACTCACCTACGAGCAGTACTTC	CSASQLTYEQYF
-	TRBJ1-5	-	TRBV30	TGTGCCTGGAGTGTGGAGGGTAGTCAGCCCCAGCATTTT	CAWSVEGSQPQHF
-	TRBJ2-7	-	TRBV11-2	TGTGCCAGCAGCTTAGACGGCCGCTACTACGAGCAGTACTTC	CASSLDGRYYEQYF
many	TRBJ2-3	TRBD2	TRBV20-1	TGCAGTGCTAGAGACCCCTTCAGCGGGGATAGCACAGATACGCAGTATTTT	CSARDPFSGDSTDTQYF
-	TRBJ2-5	TRBD1	TRBV7-7	TGTGCTAGCAGCTCCGGGACAGCACAAGAGACCCAGTACTTC	CASSSGTAQETQYF
-	TRBJ2-5	-	TRBV7-8	TGTGCCAGCAGCCCCTACCAGTACCAAGAGACCCAGTACTTC	CASSPYQYQETQYF
-	TRBJ2-1	-	TRBV12-3/TRBV12-4	TGTGCCAGCAGGGATAGAGATGGGTCCTACAATGAGCAGTTCTTC	CASRDRDGSYNEQFF
few	TRBJ2-7	TRBD2	TRBV12-3/TRBV12-4	TGTGCCAGCAGGCTAGCGGGAGGGCCAAAAAACGAGCAGTACTTC	CASRLAGGPKNEQYF
few	TRBJ1-1	-	TRBV3-1	TGTGCCAGCAGCCATGGTTTCTTT	CASSHGFF
-	TRBJ2-2	-	TRBV15	TGTGCCACCAGCGTCCTAACCGGGGAGCTGTTTTTT	CATSVLTGELFF
few	TRBJ2-1	-	TRBV25-1	TGTGCCAGCAGTGACCCCCCTGGTAACAATGAGCAGTTCTTC	CASSDPPGNNEQFF
many	TRBJ2-7	-	TRBV10-3	TGTGCCATCAGTGACGGCGAGCAGTACTTC	CAISDGEQYF
-	TRBJ2-1	TRBD1	TRBV6-6	TGTGCCAGCAGTTACGGGACAGACAATGAGCAGTTCTTC	CASSYGTDNEQFF
few	TRBJ2-3	-	TRBV2	TGTGCCAGCATCCTAATCTGGACGGCAGATACGCAGTATTTT	CASILIWTADTQYF
-	TRBJ1-1	-	TRBV5-1	TGCGCCAGCAGCTCTACTTTGAACGCTGAAGCTTTCTTT	CASSSTLNAEAFF
-	TRBJ2-1	TRBD1	TRBV6-1	TGTGCCAGCAGCTTCCGGGACAGAACTTACAATGAGCAGTTCTTC	CASSFRDRTYNEQFF
few	TRBJ2-7	-	TRBV20-1	TGCAGTGCCCTTTGGAAGAATGGTAACGAGCAGTACTTC	CSALWKNGNEQYF
-	TRBJ2-1	TRBD1	TRBV15	TGTGCCACCAGCAGGGCAGGGGGCTCGGGCGGAGAGCAGTTCTTC	CATSRAGGSGGEQFF
few	TRBJ2-3	-	TRBV5-1	TGCGCCAGCAGCTTGGATTTTTTGGATACAGATACGCAGTATTTT	CASSLDFLDTDTQYF
few	TRBJ1-1	-	TRBV20-1	TGCAGTGCTAGGTCGGGAGCCTTGAACACTGAAGCTTTCTTT	CSARSGALNTEAFF
-	TRBJ2-1	TRBD2	TRBV2	TGTGCCAGCACCCGACTAGCGGGAAGACACAATGAGCAGTTCTTC	CASTRLAGRHNEQFF
few	TRBJ2-4	-	TRBV4-1	TGCGCCAGCAGCCAACCAGCAGCCAAAAACATTCAGTACTTC	CASSQPAAKNIQYF
-	TRBJ2-7	-	TRBV12-3/TRBV12-4	TGTGCCAGCAGCAACTGGACTCCCACCACCTACGAGCAGTACTTC	CASSNWTPTTYEQYF
-	TRBJ2-3	TRBD1	TRBV28	TGTGCCAGCAGTTTCCAGGGGGCGGTGGTAGATACGCAGTATTTT	CASSFQGAVVDTQYF
few	TRBJ2-3	TRBD2	TRBV5-4	TGTGCCAGCAGCTTCGGGCTAGCGGGAGGAGCGCAGTATTTT	CASSFGLAGGAQYF
many	TRBJ2-1	-	TRBV7-2	TGTGCCAGCAGCTCTACGACTGCGCCGCAGTTCTTC	CASSSTTAPQFF
few	TRBJ2-3	TRBD2	TRBV20-1	TGCAGTGCTAGAGGCGGGAAGGCTAGCGGGAGTGTGGCAGATACGCAGTATTTT	CSARGGKASGSVADTQYF
many	TRBJ2-7	TRBD2	TRBV29-1	TGCAGCGTTGCCCGGACTAGCGCCTACGAGCAGTACTTC	CSVARTSAYEQYF
few	TRBJ2-7	TRBD2	TRBV7-8	TGTGCCAGCACCCCCCAGCCGGGAGGGCCGTACGAGCAGTACTTC	CASTPQPGGPYEQYF
many	TRBJ1-1	TRBD1	TRBV29-1	TGCAGCGGGAGGGACAGGGGGAGAGGTGAAGCTTTCTTT	CSGRDRGRGEAFF
-	TRBJ2-7	TRBD2	TRBV7-8	TGTGCCAGCAGCTTAGGGGCGGGGGAATACGAGCAGTACTTC	CASSLGAGEYEQYF
-	TRBJ2-5	-	TRBV5-6	TGTGCCAGCAGCTTGATCCAAGAGACCCAGTACTTC	CASSLIQETQYF
few	TRBJ2-1	TRBD2	TRBV7-2	TGTGCCAGCAGCTTAGCGGGGGGGTGGAGCTCCTACAATGAGCAGTTCTTC	CASSLAGGWSSYNEQFF
-	TRBJ2-1	TRBD2	TRBV11-3	TGTGCCAGCAGCCGCTCGGGAGGCTCCTACAATGAGCAGTTCTTC	CASSRSGGSYNEQFF